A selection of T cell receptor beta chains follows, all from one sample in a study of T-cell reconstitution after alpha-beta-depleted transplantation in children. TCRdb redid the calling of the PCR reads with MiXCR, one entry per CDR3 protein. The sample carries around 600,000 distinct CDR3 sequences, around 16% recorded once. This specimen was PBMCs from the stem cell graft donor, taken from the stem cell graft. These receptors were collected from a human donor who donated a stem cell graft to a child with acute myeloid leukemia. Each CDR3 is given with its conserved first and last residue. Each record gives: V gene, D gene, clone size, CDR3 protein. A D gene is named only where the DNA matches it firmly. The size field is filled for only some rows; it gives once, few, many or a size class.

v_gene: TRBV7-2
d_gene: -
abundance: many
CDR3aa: CASSAKGGNYGYTF

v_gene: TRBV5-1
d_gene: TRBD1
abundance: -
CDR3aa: CASSLSTGTGNYGYTF

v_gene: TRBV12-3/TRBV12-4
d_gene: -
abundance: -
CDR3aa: CASSLHEGGPYNEQFF

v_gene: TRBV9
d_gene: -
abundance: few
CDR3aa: CASSVASAAYEQYF

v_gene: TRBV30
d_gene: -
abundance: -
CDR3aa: CAWGDSLRSYEQYF

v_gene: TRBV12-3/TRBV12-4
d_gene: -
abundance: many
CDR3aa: CASSYLTGPNSPLHF

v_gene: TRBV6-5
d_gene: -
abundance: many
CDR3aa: CASGRAEQFF

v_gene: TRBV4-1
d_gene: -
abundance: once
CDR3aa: CASSHGRFDSGNTIYF

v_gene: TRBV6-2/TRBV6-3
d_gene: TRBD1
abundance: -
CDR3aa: CASSYLQGDRNEQFF

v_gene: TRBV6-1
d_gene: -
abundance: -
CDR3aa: CASRLGGLTDTQYF

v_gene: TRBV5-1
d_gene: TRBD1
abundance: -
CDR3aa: CASSSQGAGTEAFF

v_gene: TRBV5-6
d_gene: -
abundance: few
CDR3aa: CASSPRTTGSNSPLHF

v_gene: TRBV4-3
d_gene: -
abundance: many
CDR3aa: CASSPGGNEQYF

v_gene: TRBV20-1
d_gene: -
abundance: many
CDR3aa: CSATGTSLYTF

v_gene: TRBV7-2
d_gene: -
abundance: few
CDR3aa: CASSLDGSPADTQYF

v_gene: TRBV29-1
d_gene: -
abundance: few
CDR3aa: CSVEDGADTQYF

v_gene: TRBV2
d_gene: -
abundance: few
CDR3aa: CASSPTAPQETQYF

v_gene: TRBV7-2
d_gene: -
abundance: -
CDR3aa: CASSLRRLSGNTIYF

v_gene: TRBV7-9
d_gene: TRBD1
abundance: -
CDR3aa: CASSPDRGRNTEAFF

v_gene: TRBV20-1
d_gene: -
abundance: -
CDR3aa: CSSSPTAYNEQFF

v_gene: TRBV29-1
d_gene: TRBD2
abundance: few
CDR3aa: CSVATSSYTDTQYF

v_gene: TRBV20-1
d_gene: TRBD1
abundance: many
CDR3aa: CSARRARGDTQYF

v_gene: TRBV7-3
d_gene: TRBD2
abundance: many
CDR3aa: CASSFVGTSGGNTQYF

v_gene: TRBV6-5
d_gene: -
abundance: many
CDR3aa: CASSLGSQGTEAFF

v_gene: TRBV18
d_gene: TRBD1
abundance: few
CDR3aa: CASSPRQGVTLNEQFF

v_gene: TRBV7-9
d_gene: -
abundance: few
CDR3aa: CASSYQGSGNQPQHF

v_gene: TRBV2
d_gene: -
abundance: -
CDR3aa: CASNRRMSTDTQYF

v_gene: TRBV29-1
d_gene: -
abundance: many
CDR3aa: CSVGGQRATTDTQYF

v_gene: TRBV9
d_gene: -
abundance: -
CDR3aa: CASSSQGGSYNEQFF

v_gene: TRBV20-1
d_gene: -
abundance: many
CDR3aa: CSARLSGWGEAEKLFF

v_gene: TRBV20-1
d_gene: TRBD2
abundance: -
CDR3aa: CSARNPSGGALGTQYF

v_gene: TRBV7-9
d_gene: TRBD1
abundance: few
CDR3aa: CAAGGAGDTEAFF

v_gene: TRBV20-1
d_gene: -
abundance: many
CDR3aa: CSARATGGGTEAFF

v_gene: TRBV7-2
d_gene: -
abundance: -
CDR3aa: CASSPRTALSF

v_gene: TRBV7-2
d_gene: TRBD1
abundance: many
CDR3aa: CASSLMGQGADTQYF

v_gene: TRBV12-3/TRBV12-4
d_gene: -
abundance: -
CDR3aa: CASSFRTDSNQPQHF

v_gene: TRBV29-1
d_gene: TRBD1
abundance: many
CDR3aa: CSVRRGPNYTF

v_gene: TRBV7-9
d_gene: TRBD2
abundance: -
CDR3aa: CASSGKRGEGTDTQYF

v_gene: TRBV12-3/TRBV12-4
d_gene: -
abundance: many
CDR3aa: CASSLNNYGYTF

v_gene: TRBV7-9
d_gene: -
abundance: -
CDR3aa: CASSLSGQEDYGYTF

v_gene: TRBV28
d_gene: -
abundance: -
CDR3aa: CASSHAEWRMGNQPQHF

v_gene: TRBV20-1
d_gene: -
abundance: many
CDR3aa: CSARESGRTEAFF

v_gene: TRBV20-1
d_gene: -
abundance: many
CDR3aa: CSARGNFYTF

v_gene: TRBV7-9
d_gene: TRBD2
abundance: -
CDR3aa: CASSSFGLAETQYF

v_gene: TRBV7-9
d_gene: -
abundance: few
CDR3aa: CASSLSSGYTEAFF

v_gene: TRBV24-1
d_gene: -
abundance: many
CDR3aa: CATSDYGGSYNEQFF

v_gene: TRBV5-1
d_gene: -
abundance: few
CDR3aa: CASSLDQGGYEQYF

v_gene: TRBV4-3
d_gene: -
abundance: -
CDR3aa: CASSQELYYEQYF

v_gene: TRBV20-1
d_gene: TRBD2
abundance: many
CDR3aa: CSANLAGAFTDTQYF

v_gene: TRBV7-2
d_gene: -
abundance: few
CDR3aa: CASSPRQVDTQETQYF

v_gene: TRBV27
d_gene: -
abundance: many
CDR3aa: CASSRTSNQPQHF

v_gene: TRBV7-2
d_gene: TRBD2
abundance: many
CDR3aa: CASSPTSGPSSYNEQFF

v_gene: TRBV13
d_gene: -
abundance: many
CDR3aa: CASSQDRSGANVLTF

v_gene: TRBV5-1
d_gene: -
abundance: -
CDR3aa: CASSPGRRSTDTQYF

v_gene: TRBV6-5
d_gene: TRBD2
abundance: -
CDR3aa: CASSFLSGGARGELFF

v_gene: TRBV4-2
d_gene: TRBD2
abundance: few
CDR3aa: CASSQGRRGGRVIGTDTQYF

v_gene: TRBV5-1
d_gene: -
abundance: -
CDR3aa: CATAQGGNTGELFF

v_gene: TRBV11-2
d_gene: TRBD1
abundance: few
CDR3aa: CASSSPRDRGRGHYGYTF

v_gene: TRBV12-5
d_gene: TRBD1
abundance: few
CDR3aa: CASGPTGYTEAFF